The clone carrying this T cell receptor (beta chain) was counted between two and nine times. Its matching antigen is unknown. The data originate from a study of blood T cells in healthy people across ages. Study-wide findings and caveats: Age advanced and TCR beta diversity per million T cells fell, roughly linearly.

A second PCR of roughly 7 to 11 cycles used a sample-barcoded 5' primer and a J-beta primer mix. Each sample yielded at least 3 million CDR3-containing paired-end reads. TCRdb passed the 5' RACE reads through MiXCR, listing each CDR3 protein once. The table shows roughly 1.9 million distinct CDR3 sequences, with roughly 43% occurring only once. Healthy Russian Caucasian donors spanned ages about 6 to 100 years. The junction had 11 bases not matched to a gene; V was cut back by 5 bases and J by 8 bases. The CDR3 contains 15 residues. Germline-derived CDR1 and CDR2 are SEHNR and FQNEAQ (reference sequence).

Material: blood. V is TRBV7-9 and J is TRBJ1-2, with 10 nucleotides matching TRBD1. This sequence was found in a human donor in good health. As DNA, the CDR3 is TGTGCCAGCAGCCTCCGGGACAGGGGTATTGGCGGCTACACCTTC. The encoded protein is CASSLRDRGIGGYTF.